Presented here are 28 T cell receptor beta chains from one specimen sequenced in a study of molecular identifiers for immune sequencing clone quantification (dated by TCRdb to the late 2010s). Libraries were prepared through PCR. These reads were obtained on an Illumina HiSeq 4000. The raw public reads went through TCRdb reprocessing: fastp at Q25, MiXCR clone calling, in-frame beta chains kept. Identical CDR3 proteins give one entry, which carries the most common genes and DNA. This sample lists about 300,000 distinct CDR3 sequences; 20% to 25% were detected once. 0.7% to 0.9% of the sample is held by the ten biggest clonotypes. The specimen sequenced was naive CD8+ T cells from blood, with Jurkat cell RNA spiked in. The meaning of the sample's cell subset or site label: FACS-sorted CD8+CD4-CCR7+CD45RA+ naive T cells. Every receptor here comes from a human donor in good health. Some libraries in this study had Jurkat cell RNA spiked in.

This chain uses TRBV30 with TRBJ2-7; unclear D gene. Trimming shortened V by 0 bases and J by 3 bases, and 6 bases separated the two germline ends. Germline CDR1 is GTSNPN and CDR2 is SVGIG (reference sequence). This CDR3 region has 12 residues. CDR3 bases: TGTGCCTGGAGTGTATATGGCTACGAGCAGTACTTC. This translates into CAWSVYGYEQYF.

Many counts were recorded for this clonotype. This chain links TRBV29-1 with TRBJ1-2, with a tentative D call TRBD1 (6 bases). The CDR3 runs 11 residues. Trimming shortened V by 7 bases and J by 6 bases, and 12 bases separated the two germline ends. The V gene's germline CDR1 is SQVTM and CDR2 ANQGSEA. The CDR3 DNA sequence: TGCAGCGCAACAGGACAGAATGGCTACACCTTC. It encodes CSATGQNGYTF.

This clonotype has a handful of counts. This chain connects TRBV7-9 to TRBJ2-2; D is ambiguous. V lost 6 bases and J 5 bases, leaving 19 bases between the germline ends. This CDR3 is 16 amino acids long. Per germline, CDR1 SEHNR and CDR2 FQNEAQ (reference sequence). The CDR3 region is CASRVFLEKETGELFF. CDR3 bases: TGTGCCAGCAGGGTCTTTCTGGAGAAAGAGACCGGGGAGCTGTTTTTT.

This clonotype was counted many times. V gene TRBV6-5 combines with J gene TRBJ2-5; weak D call: TRBD2 (6 bases). The CDR3 has 14 residues. From germline, CDR1 is MNHEY and CDR2 SVGAGI. Trimming stripped 2 bases from V and 5 bases from J, with 12 bases between. CDR3 loop: CASSYGFGSETQYF. The CDR3 DNA is TGTGCCAGCAGTTACGGTTTCGGGAGTGAGACCCAGTACTTC.

The table lists this clonotype with many counts. The chain is built from TRBV6-6 and TRBJ2-7, with D uncertain. The CDR3 totals 13 residues. Trimming cost V 6 bases and J 3 bases, with 12 bases left between them. The germline V gene has CDR1 MNHNY and CDR2 SVGAGI (reference sequence). The CDR3, as DNA: TGTGCCAGCAGCCCCGGCCATAACTACGAGCAGTACTTC. Protein sequence: CASSPGHNYEQYF.

Points on this clonotype: In this CDR3 the conserved last residue, phenylalanine or tryptophan, is missing, so a read error is likely. V gene TRBV9 combines with J gene TRBJ2-2; 7 bases are shared with TRBD1. V lost 0 bases and J lost 5; bases outside the gene matches: 13. CDR3 length: 18 residues. Germline-derived CDR1 and CDR2 are SGDLS and YYNGEE. CDR3 loop: CASSVGPETGLGTGELFL. CDR3 sequence (DNA): TGTGCCAGCAGCGTAGGCCCCGAGACAGGGCTTGGGACCGGGGAGCTGTTTCTT.

This chain links TRBV11-2 with TRBJ2-1; D gene uncertain. The germline CDR1 and CDR2 sequences are SGHAT and FQNNGV. V was pared by 2 bases and J by 9 bases, with 5 bases between. The CDR3 runs 11 residues. The CDR3, as DNA: TGTGCCAGCAGCTTATCCGTTGAGCAGTTCTTC. Its protein is CASSLSVEQFF.

The table lists this clonotype with many counts. The chain couples TRBV12-3 or TRBV12-4 to TRBJ1-1, with D unresolved. The CDR3 totals 13 residues. Trimming removed 4 bases from V and 10 bases from J, with 16 bases in between. The CDR3 loop reads CASSWDRREGAFF. The CDR3 bases are TGTGCCAGCAGTTGGGATCGGAGGGAGGGAGCTTTCTTT.

This clonotype has ten or more counts. The chain combines TRBV6-2 or TRBV6-3 with TRBJ1-2; D might be TRBD1 (5 bases). The CDR3 has 14 amino acids. Between the trimmed V and J ends, which lost 2 bases and 5 bases, there was a span of 12 bases. Germline CDR1 is MNHEY and CDR2 is SVGEGT. The CDR3 loop reads CASSYGQGRYGYTF. DNA of the CDR3: TGTGCCAGCAGTTACGGGCAGGGAAGATATGGCTACACCTTC.

Note on this clonotype: One base away lies a much larger clone, so this may be a sequencing read error. The CDR3: CSALNRRALTNEKPFF. The CDR3 DNA reads as TGCAGTGCTTTGAACAGGAGGGCTTTAACTAATGAAAAACCGTTTTTT. This chain uses TRBV20-1 with TRBJ1-4; TRBD1 is a possible D gene (5 bases). Germline CDR1 and CDR2: DFQATT and SNEGSKA (reference sequence). The CDR3 has 16 amino acids.

This clonotype was seen at least ten times. This chain uses TRBV9 with TRBJ1-3, with D possibly TRBD1 on 5 matching bases. Germline V lookup: CDR1 SGDLS, CDR2 YYNGEE. Trimming left V 3 bases short and J 2 bases short, with 12 bases between. The CDR3 covers 15 residues. The CDR3 DNA is TGTGCCAGCAGCGCGGAAGGGGCGACTGGAAACACCATATATTTT. Translation: CASSAEGATGNTIYF.

This clonotype was seen many times. The chain is built from TRBV11-2 and TRBJ1-1; TRBD1 might be the D (5 bases). There are 14 residues in the CDR3. Between the trimmed V and J ends, which lost 2 bases and 6 bases, there was a span of 13 bases. Germline V lookup: CDR1 SGHAT, CDR2 FQNNGV. The CDR3 protein is CASSLLRGFAEAFF. CDR3 nucleotide sequence: TGTGCCAGCAGCTTATTAAGGGGCTTCGCTGAAGCTTTCTTT.

This clonotype has at least ten counts. V and J are TRBV30 and TRBJ2-3; no firm D call. V was cut by 8 bases and J by 0 bases, with 18 bases left in between. Germline V gene sequence: CDR1 GTSNPN, CDR2 SVGIG (reference sequence). CDR3 length: 15 amino acids. The CDR3 reads CAGNNVGSSTDTQYF. The CDR3 DNA sequence: TGTGCCGGGAACAATGTGGGGTCTAGCACAGATACGCAGTATTTT. The variable domain in full, with the rest retrieved from reference TRBV30 and TRBJ2-3, is SQTIHQWPATLVQPVGSPLSLECTVEGTSNPNLYWYRQAAGRGLQLLFYSVGIGQISSEVPQNLSASRPQDRQFILSSKKLLLSDSGFYLCAGNNVGSSTDTQYFGPGTRLTVL.

On this clonotype: A clone one base away is much larger, so this may be a read error. This sequence joins TRBV9 and TRBJ1-2, with a possible D match to TRBD1 (6 bases). Trimming stripped 5 bases from V and 4 bases from J, with 18 bases between. Germline values: CDR1 SGDLS, CDR2 YYNGEE. This CDR3 spans 15 amino acids. The CDR3, as DNA: TGTGCCAGCAGTGAGCATACAGGACAGACCTATGGCTACACCTTC. It translates to CASSEHTGQTYGYTF.

The sample holds one count of this clonotype. A much larger clone lies one base from this, so it may be a read error. The rearrangement links TRBV5-1 to TRBJ2-3, with D perhaps TRBD1 or TRBD2 (6 bases each). The germline V gene has CDR1 SGHRS and CDR2 YFSETQ. The length of the CDR3 is 16 residues. DNA for the CDR3: TGCGCCAGCAGCTTGGAGTGGGGGGCGGTAACAGATACGCGGTATTTT. Protein product: CASSLEWGAVTDTRYF.

As to this clonotype: With a much larger clone just one base away, this may be a read error. J is TRBJ2-7 and V is TRBV13; weak D call: TRBD1 (6 bases). Germline CDR1 is PRHDT and CDR2 is FYEKMQ (reference sequence). The V end lost 5 bases, the J end lost 9 bases, and 20 bases lay between the germline ends. This CDR3 region has 14 residues. DNA for the CDR3: TGTGCCAGCAGCCGAGGAACAGGGATCCACGGGCAGTACTTC. This gives the protein CASSRGTGIHGQYF.

This clonotype was seen many times. The gene calls are TRBV19 and TRBJ2-2; D may be TRBD1 (5 bases). This CDR3 is built from 18 residues. The germline V gene encodes CDR1 LNHDA and CDR2 SQIVND (reference sequence). V dropped 4 bases and J dropped 1 base, with 19 bases sitting between them. The CDR3 here is CASSTPIMGQRNTGELFF. Written as DNA, the CDR3 is TGTGCCAGTAGTACCCCCATCATGGGGCAGAGGAACACCGGGGAGCTGTTTTTT.

This clonotype was counted many times. The chain links TRBV30 to TRBJ1-4, with D perhaps TRBD1 (5 bases). The CDR3 consists of 14 residues. Trimming took 1 base from V and 3 from J, leaving 9 bases between them. Per germline, CDR1 GTSNPN and CDR2 SVGIG (reference sequence). The CDR3 is CAWSEGAPNEKLFF. CDR3 coding DNA: TGTGCCTGGAGTGAAGGGGCGCCTAATGAAAAACTGTTTTTT.

The gene calls are TRBV20-1 and TRBJ2-2; TRBD2 matches 11 bases. Germline CDR1 DFQATT, CDR2 SNEGSKA (reference sequence). Trimming took 3 bases from V and 0 from J; bases not matched to a gene: 3. The length of the CDR3 is 16 residues. This CDR3 is CSARSTSGANTGELFF. The CDR3 nucleotides read TGCAGTGCTAGGTCGACTAGCGGGGCGAACACCGGGGAGCTGTTTTTT.

For this clonotype: A single base separates this from a much larger clone, so it may be a read error. The V call is TRBV14, the J call TRBJ2-1; TRBD2 is a possible D gene (5 bases). CDR1 and CDR2 from the germline V gene are SGHDN and FVKESK. The CDR3 is 17 residues long. V was shortened by 5 bases and J by 0 bases, with 17 bases between the two germline ends. CDR3 in amino acids: CASSTRRTVPSYNEQFF. DNA of the CDR3: TGTGCCAGCAGCACTCGGAGGACGGTGCCCTCCTACAATGAGCAGTTCTTC.

This clonotype was picked up a small number of times. Germline is not matched at one junction end, which may reflect a read error. The chain joins TRBV29-1 to TRBJ1-4; D may be TRBD1 (5 bases). This CDR3 is 14 amino acids long. The germline V gene has CDR1 SQVTM and CDR2 ANQGSEA. DNA for the CDR3: TGCAGCGTTATGGCCACAGGAACTAATGAAAGACTGTTTTTT. This encodes CSVMATGTNERLFF.

This clonotype was seen at least ten times. V gene TRBV11-2 combines with J gene TRBJ1-1, with unresolved D. V lost 1 base, J lost 0 bases, and 9 bases lay in between. Per the germline V gene, CDR1 is SGHAT and CDR2 is FQNNGV. The CDR3 totals 15 residues. In DNA form, the CDR3 reads TGTGCCAGCAGCTTAGGATTCACGCTGAACACTGAAGCTTTCTTT. Amino acids: CASSLGFTLNTEAFF.

This clonotype has a count of ten or more. The chain has TRBV29-1 and TRBJ2-3, with D possibly TRBD2 on 5 matching bases. Germline-derived CDR1 and CDR2 are SQVTM and ANQGSEA. The CDR3 covers 12 residues. Trimming left V 5 bases short and J 10 bases short, with 16 bases between. DNA for the CDR3: TGCAGCGTTCGCGAGCTCGAGGGTGCGCAGTATTTT. This encodes CSVRELEGAQYF.

This clonotype was counted ten times or more. The V and J genes are TRBV4-1 and TRBJ2-7, with D tentatively TRBD1 (5 bases). Germline CDR1 is MGHRA and CDR2 is YSYEKL. V lost 1 base to trimming and J lost 3 bases, with 10 bases between them. The CDR3 is 14 residues long. CDR3 loop: CASSQGQGYYEQYF. The CDR3 DNA sequence: TGCGCCAGCAGCCAAGGGCAGGGATACTACGAGCAGTACTTC.

The chain recombines TRBV19 with TRBJ2-7, with D possibly matching TRBD1 (6 bases). Trimming removed 7 bases at V and 1 base at J, with 14 bases between. Looked up from germline, CDR1 is LNHDA and CDR2 is SQIVND (reference sequence). This CDR3 contains 14 residues. The CDR3 coding sequence is TGTGCCAGTAAGGGACACCCCGAATCCTACGAGCAGTACTTC. Protein sequence: CASKGHPESYEQYF. The full variable domain, with the rest looked up from reference TRBV19 and TRBJ2-7, is DGGITQSPKYLFRKEGQNVTLSCEQNLNHDAMYWYRQDPGQGLRLIYYSQIVNDFQKGDIAEGYSVSREKKESFPLTVTSAQKNPTAFYLCASKGHPESYEQYFGPGTRLTVT.

This clonotype was found many times. Germline and junction disagree at one end, which may indicate a read error. V usage is TRBV24-1 and J usage is TRBJ2-1, with 14 positions matching TRBD2. The length of the CDR3 is 14 residues. Germline V lookup: CDR1 KGHDR, CDR2 SFDVKD. CDR3 nucleotides: TGTGCCACCAGTGATTCTGGGACTAGCGGGAGTAGGCTCTTC. It is translated as CATSDSGTSGSRLF.

The table lists this clonotype with many counts. The chain recombines TRBV28 with TRBJ2-3; 7 bases align to TRBD1. This CDR3 is 18 amino acids long. The V gene end was trimmed by 5 bases and the J gene end by 1 base; junction bases not matched to a gene: 15. CDR1 MDHEN and CDR2 SYDVKM come from the germline V gene. CDR3 nucleotide sequence: TGTGCCAGCAGTACGCACTCGACAGGGAGTATGGGCACAGATACGCAGTATTTT. Its protein is CASSTHSTGSMGTDTQYF.

Comments on this clonotype: The CDR3 does not end in the conserved phenylalanine or tryptophan, so this is likely a read error. The chain is built from TRBV19 and TRBJ2-3; possible D gene TRBD2, 6 bases. The CDR3 sequence is 15 residues long. Per germline, CDR1 LNHDA and CDR2 SQIVND (reference sequence). V lost 4 bases and J 4 bases, leaving 15 bases between the germline ends. CDR3 nucleotides: TGTGCCAGTAGTACGGGGACTCGGTCCCCAGATACGCAGTATTCT. Protein sequence: CASSTGTRSPDTQYS.